This T cell receptor (beta chain) was sequenced during a study of blood T cell repertoires in COVID-19. This clone was recorded a few times. Sequencing was performed with immunoSEQ multiplex PCR; in TCRdb, only in-frame clones are kept and a portion is missing. This sample has around 270,000 clones, with 80% to 85% found just once. This TCR was recovered from a woman aged 40 to 55 who had recovered from COVID-19. Sequenced sample: peripheral blood.

CDR3 sequence (DNA): TGCGCCAGCAGCTTGGAGTCTAGCGGGGGAGGGGAGACCCAGTACTTC. Its protein product is CASSLESSGGGETQYF. The chain carries TRBV5-1 and TRBJ2-5; 10 bases map to TRBD2. The J segment lost 5 bases and the V segment lost 0 bases, leaving 7 bases of the junction unmatched. Per germline, CDR1 SGHRS and CDR2 YFSETQ. This CDR3 contains 16 residues.